This T cell receptor beta chain is drawn from a study of identical twins. CDR1 and CDR2 (germline): LNHNV, YYDKDF (reference sequence). The CDR3 sequence is 14 residues long. V was cut by 6 bases and J by 2 bases, with 13 bases left in between. Template switching created a universal primer site, and the cDNA included unique molecular identifiers. TCRdb analysed the 5' RACE reads with MiXCR anew, one entry per CDR3 protein. Of 420,000 or so distinct CDR3 sequences listed, approximately 17% are singletons. This clonotype was found many times. This rearrangement joins TRBV15 to TRBJ1-2, with D possibly being TRBD1 (6 bases). The clonotype comes from a man aged 50 to 59 in good health. Specimen: naive T cells sorted from blood. The CDR3, as DNA: TGTGCCACCAGTGGGGGGGCCGCAAACTATGGCTACACCTTC. It encodes CATSGGAANYGYTF.